This record covers a single T cell receptor beta chain. Antigen specificity is unknown. The CDR3 ends on some other residue instead of the conserved phenylalanine or tryptophan, so this is likely a read error. The germline V gene encodes CDR1 SGHVS and CDR2 FNYEAQ. There are 16 residues in the CDR3. V lost 5 bases and J 2 bases, leaving 19 bases between the germline ends. Libraries were prepared by immunoSEQ multiplex PCR; TCRdb keeps only in-frame clonotypes and omits some of them. The sample shows about 23,000 clones, roughly 84% of them seen only once. The data were obtained in a study of OX40 agonist ivuxolimab in advanced cancers. Overall study findings and caveats: The 0.1-3.0 mg/kg partial responders had among the lowest clonal expansion.

This TCR came from an adult with an advanced solid tumor such as melanoma, head and neck, liver or kidney cancer. The V call is TRBV7-6, the J call TRBJ2-7; D unclear. This material consisted of CD4+ or CD8+ T cells sorted from blood, taken in a trial of the OX40 agonist ivuxolimab. The CDR3 DNA reads as TGTGCCAGCAGCCCCGTAGACACTTGGTCGCCCTACGAGCAGTACCTC. Its protein is CASSPVDTWSPYEQYL.